The next 26 T cell receptor beta chains were all read from a single sample in a study of cytomegalovirus exposure and HLA in healthy donors. It was with 60 Vbeta and 13 Jbeta primers that the PCR ran. Repertoires were generated with immunoSEQ multiplex PCR, while TCRdb's copy carries only in-frame clones and drops some. The sample holds 33,000 or so clones, more than 90% seen once. Sequenced material: PBMCs. These receptors were collected from a woman younger than 35 in good health and CMV-seronegative.

The chain joins TRBV7-2 to TRBJ2-1, with 7 bases identical to TRBD2. The CDR3 extends over 15 amino acids. Unmatched junction bases numbered 4, after V lost 5 bases and J lost 0 bases. Germline assignment: CDR1 SGHTA and CDR2 FQGNSA. CDR3 protein: CASSQTSRSYNEQFF. CDR3 DNA sequence: TGTGCCAGCAGCCAGACTAGCCGCTCCTACAATGAGCAGTTCTTC.

The J gene is TRBJ1-1, the V gene TRBV6-5; D not resolved. Germline CDR1 and CDR2: MNHEY and SVGAGI. The CDR3 has 15 residues. V was shortened by 2 bases and J by 0 bases, with 10 bases between the two germline ends. The CDR3 DNA reads as TGTGCCAGCAGTTACCTCGGGGTTATGAACACTGAAGCTTTCTTT. It encodes CASSYLGVMNTEAFF.

The V and J genes are TRBV13 and TRBJ1-1, with TRBD1 identical over 11 bases. Germline trimming cut 0 bases from V and 1 base from J; bases unmatched to any gene: 10. The germline gives CDR1 PRHDT, CDR2 FYEKMQ (reference sequence). This CDR3 spans 19 amino acids. CDR3 bases: TGTGCCAGCAGCTTAGGCCTAATCTGGGACAGGGGGTCGAACACTGAAGCTTTCTTT. Its protein product is CASSLGLIWDRGSNTEAFF.

This chain connects TRBV19 to TRBJ2-3; unclear D gene. The CDR3 is 15 residues long. In germline, CDR1 is LNHDA, CDR2 SQIVND (reference sequence). Trimming took 2 bases from V and 6 from J, leaving 15 bases between them. CDR3 loop: CASSIRSPRLDTQYF. The CDR3 DNA reads TGTGCCAGTAGTATACGATCCCCCCGACTCGATACGCAGTATTTT.

V is TRBV7-3 and J is TRBJ1-1, with 7 bases lining up with TRBD1. This CDR3 spans 15 amino acids. Germline V gene sequence: CDR1 SGHTA, CDR2 FQGTGA. V dropped 2 bases and J dropped 7; count of bases not matched to a gene: 10. Written as DNA, the CDR3 is TGTGCCAGCAGCTTAGACCCAGGGGGTCCCCTTGAAGCTTTCTTT. It translates to CASSLDPGGPLEAFF.

This clone has a handful of counts. The V gene is TRBV7-2, the J gene TRBJ2-7; 8 bases are a match to TRBD2. V shed 5 bases and J 3 bases; nucleotides not matched to a gene: 9. CDR3 length: 15 residues. CDR1 is SGHTA and CDR2 is FQGNSA in the germline V gene. The CDR3 sequence is CASSPRAGGLYEQYF. The DNA of the CDR3 is TGTGCCAGCAGCCCCCGGGCGGGGGGCCTCTACGAGCAGTACTTC.

V gene TRBV4-2 combines with J gene TRBJ1-5, with D unresolved. Germline CDR1 LGHNA, CDR2 YNFKEQ. The length of the CDR3 is 16 residues. The V and J ends lost 1 base and 5 bases respectively, with 15 bases between them. The CDR3 DNA reads TGTGCCAGCAGCCAAGGCCTAGCTAGGAGGGATCAGCCCCAGCATTTT. Encoded protein: CASSQGLARRDQPQHF.

The chain carries TRBV5-1 and TRBJ2-7, with D possibly matching TRBD1 (6 bases). Germline V gives CDR1 SGHRS, CDR2 YFSETQ. This CDR3 comprises 13 residues. V was pared by 0 bases and J by 6 bases, with 10 bases between. The CDR3 DNA reads TGCGCCAGCAGCTTGGCAGGGGTTCCCGAGCAGTACTTC. Its protein product is CASSLAGVPEQYF.

The rearrangement uses TRBV6-5 and TRBJ2-7, with 8 bases matching TRBD1. The V and J ends lost 5 bases and 2 bases, in that order; junction bases with no gene match: 2. The CDR3 has 13 amino acids. Germline-derived CDR1 and CDR2 are MNHEY and SVGAGI. CDR3 nucleotide sequence: TGTGCCAGCAGTCGGGGACAGGCCTACGAGCAGTACTTC. It yields the protein CASSRGQAYEQYF.

The V and J genes are TRBV19 and TRBJ2-3; 14 nucleotides align to TRBD2. The J segment lost 3 bases and the V segment lost 4 bases, leaving 18 bases of the junction unmatched. There are 21 residues in the CDR3. In germline, CDR1 is LNHDA, CDR2 SQIVND (reference sequence). The CDR3 coding sequence is TGTGCCAGTAGTAGTAGGATGGGACTAGCGGGAGAGAACCTGATTACAGATACGCAGTATTTT. It translates to CASSSRMGLAGENLITDTQYF.

CDR3 sequence reads: CASSIGLAYNEQFF. The CDR3 DNA follows: TGTGCCAGTAGTATCGGACTAGCCTACAATGAGCAGTTCTTC. This sequence joins TRBV19 and TRBJ2-1; 7 bases map to TRBD2. Per the germline V gene, CDR1 is LNHDA and CDR2 is SQIVND (reference sequence). The CDR3 length is 14 residues. V gave up 3 bases and J gave up 2 bases; unmatched junction bases: 1.

This clone was counted only a few times. One junction end disagrees with the germline gene, perhaps due to a read error. The rearrangement uses TRBV6-4 and TRBJ2-5; TRBD2 is a possible D gene (5 bases). The CDR3 covers 14 residues. Germline V gives CDR1 MRHNA, CDR2 SNTAGT. The CDR3 DNA reads TGTGCCAGCAGGGACTTAGAATTCCAAGAGACCCAGTACTTC. It encodes CASRDLEFQETQYF.

V gene TRBV7-8 combines with J gene TRBJ2-7; TRBD2 aligns across 8 bases. Unmatched junction bases numbered 12, after V lost 5 bases and J lost 0 bases. Germline CDR1 is SGHVS and CDR2 is FQNEAQ. The CDR3 runs to 17 residues. The CDR3: CASSLRVAGTSSYEQYF. The CDR3 DNA is TGTGCCAGCAGCCTTAGGGTGGCAGGGACTAGCTCCTACGAGCAGTACTTC.

The chain combines TRBV9 with TRBJ2-7, with D perhaps matching TRBD2 (5 bases). The CDR3 runs to 16 residues. Deletions cut 4 bases from V and 3 bases from J, with 20 bases between. CDR1 is SGDLS, CDR2 YYNGEE, per germline. CDR3 residues: CASSPGGPWGVYEQYF. DNA for the CDR3: TGTGCCAGCAGCCCCGGAGGACCATGGGGTGTCTACGAGCAGTACTTC.

The CDR3 bases are TGCGCCAGCAGCCAGGCTTTCAAGGGAGGACTTTCTAGCACAGATACGCAGTATTTT. As protein: CASSQAFKGGLSSTDTQYF. This chain connects TRBV4-1 to TRBJ2-3; TRBD2 might be the D (6 bases). Trimming took 3 bases from V and 0 from J, leaving 22 bases between them. From germline, CDR1 is MGHRA and CDR2 YSYEKL. This CDR3 contains 19 residues.

V is TRBV5-1 and J is TRBJ2-1; 13 bases match TRBD2. J lost 9 bases, V lost 4 bases, and 10 bases had no gene match. The CDR3 is 16 residues long. Germline V CDR1 and CDR2: SGHRS, YFSETQ. CDR3 in amino acids: CASSQSLAGGRGEQFF. In nucleotides, the CDR3 is TGCGCCAGCAGCCAATCACTAGCGGGAGGGCGCGGTGAGCAGTTCTTC.

The chain employs TRBV28 and TRBJ1-5; tentatively, D is TRBD1 (5 bases). There are 18 residues in the CDR3. Germline V gives CDR1 MDHEN, CDR2 SYDVKM. The V gene lost 5 bases and the J gene lost 3 bases, with 23 bases spanning the gap. CDR3 region: CASSPFGRQGSVNQPQHF. CDR3 DNA: TGTGCCAGCAGTCCCTTTGGGCGCCAGGGTTCAGTCAATCAGCCCCAGCATTTT. Filled out from reference TRBV28 and TRBJ1-5, the complete variable domain reads DVKVTQSSRYLVKRTGEKVFLECVQDMDHENMFWYRQDPGLGLRLIYFSYDVKMKEKGDIPEGYSVSREKKERFSLILESASTNQTSMYLCASSPFGRQGSVNQPQHFGDGTRLSIL.

The V gene is TRBV7-2, the J gene TRBJ1-2; 9 bases align to TRBD1. Germline CDR1 is SGHTA and CDR2 is FQGNSA. The CDR3 is 15 amino acids. Trimming took 1 base from V and 4 from J; bases not matched to a gene: 4. The CDR3 is CASSLDGTGSYGYTF. For the CDR3, the DNA is TGTGCCAGCAGCTTAGATGGGACAGGGAGCTATGGCTACACCTTC.

This chain joins TRBV28 and TRBJ1-2; 9 bases map to TRBD1. The V gene end was trimmed by 10 bases and the J gene end by 5 bases; junction bases not matched to a gene: 11. Per germline, CDR1 MDHEN and CDR2 SYDVKM. The CDR3 consists of 14 residues. In DNA form, the CDR3 reads TGTGCCATCCAGAACAGGGGGCTTAGGTATGGCTACACCTTC. Its protein product is CAIQNRGLRYGYTF.

The J gene is TRBJ2-7, the V gene TRBV5-1; D perhaps matches TRBD1 (6 bases). From germline, CDR1 is SGHRS and CDR2 YFSETQ. Trimming cost V 4 bases and J 9 bases, with 14 bases left between them. The CDR3 length is 12 residues. For the CDR3, the DNA is TGCGCCAGCAGCAATACAGGGTCGGGGCAGTACTTC. Encoded protein: CASSNTGSGQYF. The variable domain in full, completed from reference TRBV5-1 and TRBJ2-7, reads KAGVTQTPRYLIKTRGQQVTLSCSPISGHRSVSWYQQTPGQGLQFLFEYFSETQRNKGNFPGRFSGRQFSNSRSEMNVSTLELGDSALYLCASSNTGSGQYFGPGTRLTVT.

The table lists this clone with a count of one. This chain connects TRBV7-2 to TRBJ2-5; a weak D match, TRBD1 (5 bases). The V gene's germline CDR1 is SGHTA and CDR2 FQGNSA. Trimming shortened V by 10 bases and J by 0 bases, and 18 bases separated the two germline ends. The CDR3 sequence is 15 residues long. CDR3 amino acids: CATARGWGDQETQYF. As DNA, the CDR3 is TGTGCCACCGCAAGGGGTTGGGGCGACCAAGAGACCCAGTACTTC.

The chain joins TRBV27 to TRBJ1-2; weak D call: TRBD1 (6 bases). Trimming removed 5 bases from V and 4 bases from J, with 20 bases in between. The CDR3 extends over 16 amino acids. The germline V gene has CDR1 MNHEY and CDR2 SMNVEV (reference sequence). In DNA form, the CDR3 reads TGTGCCAGCAGTCCCCGGACAGCCGAGGATGTCTATGGCTACACCTTC. It is translated as CASSPRTAEDVYGYTF.

This clone was seen just once. For the CDR3, the DNA is TGTGCCAGCAGTTTATTTACACCGGGACTGGCAAGTGGGACCCAGTACTTC. Amino acids: CASSLFTPGLASGTQYF. This chain joins TRBV28 and TRBJ2-5; D may be TRBD2 (6 bases). Germline CDR1 and CDR2: MDHEN and SYDVKM. The CDR3 loop spans 17 amino acids. The V end lost 1 base, the J end lost 7 bases, and 22 bases lay between the germline ends.

This chain uses TRBV2 with TRBJ2-4, with D possibly matching TRBD1 (5 bases). In germline, CDR1 is SNHLY, CDR2 FYNNEI. The V end was cut by 6 bases, the J end by 7 bases, with 19 bases between. The CDR3 is made up of 15 amino acids. CDR3 nucleotides: TGTGCCAGCAGCCGGGTCAAGGGGCGCAAGAACATTCAGTACTTC. Encoded protein: CASSRVKGRKNIQYF.

This chain joins TRBV19 and TRBJ2-5; the match to TRBD2 covers 10 bases. Germline V gene data show CDR1 as LNHDA and CDR2 as SQIVND (reference sequence). This CDR3 has 16 residues. V gave up 5 bases and J gave up 5 bases; unmatched junction bases: 11. The CDR3 here is CASSLLAGEPHETQYF. The CDR3 bases are TGTGCCAGTAGTTTGCTAGCGGGAGAACCGCACGAGACCCAGTACTTC. Full variable domain (missing parts from reference TRBV19 and TRBJ2-5): DGGITQSPKYLFRKEGQNVTLSCEQNLNHDAMYWYRQDPGQGLRLIYYSQIVNDFQKGDIAEGYSVSREKKESFPLTVTSAQKNPTAFYLCASSLLAGEPHETQYFGPGTRLLVL.

The V call is TRBV6-4, the J call TRBJ2-2; D is perhaps TRBD2 (5 bases). Trimming stripped 3 bases from V and 1 base from J, with 9 bases between. The germline V gene has CDR1 MRHNA and CDR2 SNTAGT. This CDR3 contains 15 residues. CDR3 nucleotides: TGTGCCAGCAGTGATCTTGCGGGGAACACCGGGGAGCTGTTTTTT. This translates into CASSDLAGNTGELFF.